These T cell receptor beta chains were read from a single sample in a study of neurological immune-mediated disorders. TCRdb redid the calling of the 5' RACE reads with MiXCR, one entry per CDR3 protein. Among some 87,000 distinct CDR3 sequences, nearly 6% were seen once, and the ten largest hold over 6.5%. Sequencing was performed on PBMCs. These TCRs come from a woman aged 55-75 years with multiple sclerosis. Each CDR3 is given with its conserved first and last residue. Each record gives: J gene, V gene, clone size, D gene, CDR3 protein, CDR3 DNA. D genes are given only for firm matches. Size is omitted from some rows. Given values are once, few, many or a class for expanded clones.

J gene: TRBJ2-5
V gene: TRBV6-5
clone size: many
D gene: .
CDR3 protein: CASSRTNQETQYF
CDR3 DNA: TGTGCCAGCAGTCGGACAAACCAAGAGACCCAGTACTTC

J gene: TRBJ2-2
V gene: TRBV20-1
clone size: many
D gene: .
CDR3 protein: CSAQLGGTGELFF
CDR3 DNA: TGCAGTGCTCAATTAGGGGGGACCGGGGAGCTGTTTTTT

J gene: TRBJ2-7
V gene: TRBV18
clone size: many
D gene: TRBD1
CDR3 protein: CASSGTGAYEQYF
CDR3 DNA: TGTGCCAGCTCGGGGACAGGAGCCTACGAGCAGTACTTC

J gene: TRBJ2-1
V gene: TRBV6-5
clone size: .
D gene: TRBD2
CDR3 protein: CASSYSGGLAGENWQFF
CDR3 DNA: TGTGCCAGCAGTTACTCAGGGGGACTAGCGGGGGAGAATTGGCAGTTCTTC

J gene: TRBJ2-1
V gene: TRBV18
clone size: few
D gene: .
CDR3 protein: CASSPPEGHNEQFF
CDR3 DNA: TGTGCCAGCTCACCACCGGAAGGGCATAATGAGCAGTTCTTC

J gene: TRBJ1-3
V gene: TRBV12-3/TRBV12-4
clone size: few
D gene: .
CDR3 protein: CASSVRTAGNTIYF
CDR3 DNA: TGTGCCAGCAGTGTTCGGACAGCTGGAAACACCATATATTTT

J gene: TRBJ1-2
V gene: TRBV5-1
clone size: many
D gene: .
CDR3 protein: CASSLEASNYGYTF
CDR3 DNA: TGCGCCAGCAGCTTGGAGGCTTCTAACTATGGCTACACCTTC

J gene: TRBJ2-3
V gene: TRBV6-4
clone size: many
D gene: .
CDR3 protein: CASSEGFSTDTQYF
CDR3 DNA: TGTGCCAGCAGTGAAGGATTTAGCACAGATACGCAGTATTTT

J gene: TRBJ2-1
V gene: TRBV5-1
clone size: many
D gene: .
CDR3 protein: CASSLGSTGYEQFF
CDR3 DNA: TGCGCCAGCAGCTTGGGCTCTACAGGGTATGAGCAGTTCTTC

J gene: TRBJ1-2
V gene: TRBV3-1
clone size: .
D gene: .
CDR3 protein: CASSQGVPPYGYTF
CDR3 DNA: TGTGCCAGCAGCCAAGGGGTCCCCCCCTATGGCTACACCTTC

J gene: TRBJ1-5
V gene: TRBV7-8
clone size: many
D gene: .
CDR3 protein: CASSPRTGNQPQHF
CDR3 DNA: TGTGCCAGCAGCCCTCGGACGGGGAATCAGCCCCAGCATTTT

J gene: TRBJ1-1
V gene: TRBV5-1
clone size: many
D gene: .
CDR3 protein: CASSLAPAGLRSFF
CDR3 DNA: TGCGCCAGCAGCTTGGCCCCAGCAGGCCTCCGATCTTTCTTT

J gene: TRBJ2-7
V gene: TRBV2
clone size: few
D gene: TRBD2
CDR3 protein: CASSGTSGGLPYEQYF
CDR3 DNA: TGTGCCAGCAGTGGGACTAGCGGGGGGCTCCCCTACGAGCAGTACTTC

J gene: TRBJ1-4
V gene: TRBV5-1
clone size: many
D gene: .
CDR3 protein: CASSLGLLGTNEKLFF
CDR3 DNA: TGCGCCAGCAGCTTGGGACTATTAGGAACTAATGAAAAACTGTTTTTT

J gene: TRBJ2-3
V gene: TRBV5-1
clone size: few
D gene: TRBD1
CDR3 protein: CASIQGAVTDTQYF
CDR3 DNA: TGCGCCAGCATACAGGGGGCTGTGACAGATACGCAGTATTTT

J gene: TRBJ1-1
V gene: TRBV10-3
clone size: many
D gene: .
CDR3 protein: CAISEFKTGEAFF
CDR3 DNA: TGTGCCATCAGTGAGTTCAAGACCGGTGAAGCTTTCTTT

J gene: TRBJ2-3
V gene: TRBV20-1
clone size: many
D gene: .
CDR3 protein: CSASGRSTDTQYF
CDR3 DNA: TGCAGTGCTAGCGGGCGGAGCACAGATACGCAGTATTTT

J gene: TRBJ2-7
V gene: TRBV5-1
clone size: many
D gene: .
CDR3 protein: CASSLETGSIFEQYF
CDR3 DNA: TGCGCCAGCAGCTTGGAGACAGGTTCCATCTTCGAGCAGTACTTC

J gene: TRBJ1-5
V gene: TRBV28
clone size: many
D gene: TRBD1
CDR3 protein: CASKGQGNSNQPQHF
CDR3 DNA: TGTGCCAGCAAAGGACAGGGTAACAGCAATCAGCCCCAGCATTTT

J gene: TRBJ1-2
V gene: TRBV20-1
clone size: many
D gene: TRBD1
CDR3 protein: CSARGGVGQGATNYGYTF
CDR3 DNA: TGCAGTGCTAGAGGGGGAGTGGGACAGGGGGCGACTAACTATGGCTACACCTTC

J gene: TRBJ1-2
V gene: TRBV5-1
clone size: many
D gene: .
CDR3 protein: CASRNGTQVNGYTF
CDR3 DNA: TGCGCCAGCAGAAACGGGACACAGGTGAATGGCTACACCTTC

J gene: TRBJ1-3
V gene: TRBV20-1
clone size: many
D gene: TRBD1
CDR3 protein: CSATGAGNTIYF
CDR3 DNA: TGCAGTGCAACAGGGGCAGGAAACACCATATATTTT

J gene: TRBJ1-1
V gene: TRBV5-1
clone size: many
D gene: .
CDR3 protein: CASSLTSGLANTEAFF
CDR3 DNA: TGCGCCAGCAGCTTGACCTCGGGGTTGGCGAACACTGAAGCTTTCTTT

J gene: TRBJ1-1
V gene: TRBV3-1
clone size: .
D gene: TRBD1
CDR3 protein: CASRQDRVAFF
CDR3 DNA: TGTGCCAGCAGGCAGGACAGGGTTGCTTTCTTT

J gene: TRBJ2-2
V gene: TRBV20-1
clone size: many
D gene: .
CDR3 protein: CSASLLPGTNTGELFF
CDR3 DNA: TGCAGTGCTAGTCTCTTACCGGGCACGAACACCGGGGAGCTGTTTTTT

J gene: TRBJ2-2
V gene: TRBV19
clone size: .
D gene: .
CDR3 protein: CASSIRSEVGELFF
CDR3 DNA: TGTGCCAGTAGTATTCGCTCGGAGGTCGGGGAGCTGTTTTTT

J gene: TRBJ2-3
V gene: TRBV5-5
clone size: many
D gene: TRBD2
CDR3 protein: CASSLSIEWRGADTQYF
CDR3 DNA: TGTGCCAGCAGCTTGAGCATTGAGTGGCGGGGGGCAGATACGCAGTATTTT

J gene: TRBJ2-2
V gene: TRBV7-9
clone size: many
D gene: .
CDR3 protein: CASSPRTAGELFF
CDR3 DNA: TGTGCCAGCAGCCCCCGGACCGCCGGGGAGCTGTTTTTT

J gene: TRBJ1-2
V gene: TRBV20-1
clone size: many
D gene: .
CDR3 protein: CSARDGQGNYGYTF
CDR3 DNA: TGCAGTGCTAGAGATGGGCAGGGTAACTATGGCTACACCTTC

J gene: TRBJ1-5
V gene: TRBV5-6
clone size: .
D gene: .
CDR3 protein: CASSLRREYYQPQHF
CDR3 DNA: TGTGCCAGCAGCTTGCGGAGGGAGTATTACCAGCCCCAGCATTTT

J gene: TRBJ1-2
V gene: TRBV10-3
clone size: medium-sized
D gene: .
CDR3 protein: CAIAVGLYGYTF
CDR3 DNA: TGTGCCATCGCAGTAGGCCTCTATGGCTACACCTTC

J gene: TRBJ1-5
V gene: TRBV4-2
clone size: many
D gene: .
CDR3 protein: CASSQDVGDSAQHF
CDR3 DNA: TGTGCCAGCAGCCAAGATGTCGGGGATTCAGCCCAGCATTTT